Following are 13 T cell receptor beta chains from one sample sequenced in a study of blood T cell repertoires in COVID-19. Assay used: immunoSEQ multiplex PCR; TCRdb lists only in-frame clones, some missing. Of under 200,000 clones listed, approximately 87% were seen once; the top ten hold around 10%. The sequenced sample consisted of peripheral blood. Source of these receptors: a woman aged 70-85 years with COVID-19, enrolled during active disease.

The chain employs TRBV7-9 and TRBJ2-3, with D possibly TRBD2 on 5 matching bases. From germline, CDR1 is SEHNR and CDR2 FQNEAQ (reference sequence). V lost 7 bases and J 2 bases, leaving 19 bases between the germline ends. This CDR3 comprises 16 residues. The CDR3 nucleotides read TGTGCCAGCACCCCGGGGTCAACCTATTTCACAGATACGCAGTATTTT. It translates to CASTPGSTYFTDTQYF.

The chain has TRBV20-1 and TRBJ2-1, with TRBD1 as a possible D gene (6 bases). The CDR3 covers 16 residues. Germline values: CDR1 DFQATT, CDR2 SNEGSKA (reference sequence). The germline V and J ends were trimmed by 3 bases and 0 bases, with 15 bases remaining between them. CDR3 DNA: TGCAGTGCTAGTGGGGGCACAGAGTTCTCCTACAATGAGCAGTTCTTC. This encodes CSASGGTEFSYNEQFF.

The chain employs TRBV2 and TRBJ2-7; weak D call: TRBD2 (7 bases). The CDR3 is 13 amino acids. Germline values: CDR1 SNHLY, CDR2 FYNNEI. Trimming pared 6 bases from V and 6 bases from J, leaving 15 bases between. CDR3 in amino acids: CASSSYREGEQYF. The CDR3 DNA is TGTGCCAGCAGCTCGTACAGGGAGGGCGAGCAGTACTTC.

This clone was found a few times. The chain has TRBV7-2 and TRBJ2-1; 8 nucleotides line up with TRBD2. This CDR3 contains 16 residues. The germline gives CDR1 SGHTA, CDR2 FQGNSA. The V segment lost 0 bases and the J segment 6 bases; nucleotides outside the gene matches: 7. The CDR3 protein is CASSLALFGGVNEQFF. The DNA of the CDR3 is TGTGCCAGCAGCTTAGCTCTTTTCGGGGGGGTCAATGAGCAGTTCTTC.

The J gene is TRBJ2-6, the V gene TRBV6-5; D possibly corresponds to TRBD1 (5 bases). This CDR3 is 15 amino acids long. Germline loops: CDR1 MNHEY, CDR2 SVGAGI. Trimming cost V 6 bases and J 0 bases, with 9 bases left between them. The CDR3 nucleotides are TGTGCCAGCAGGGGGCACTTCTCTGGGGCCAACGTCCTGACTTTC. Translation gives CASRGHFSGANVLTF.

The gene calls are TRBV7-9 and TRBJ1-2; 11 bases agree with TRBD1. Unmatched junction bases numbered 3, after V lost 1 base and J lost 8 bases. CDR1 and CDR2 from the germline V gene are SEHNR and FQNEAQ (reference sequence). This CDR3 region has 14 residues. CDR3: CASSLGDRGEGYTF. CDR3 coding DNA: TGTGCCAGCAGCTTAGGGGACAGGGGGGAAGGCTACACCTTC.

This sequence joins TRBV5-1 and TRBJ2-7; TRBD1 matches 7 bases. The trim removed 0 bases at V and 2 bases at J, leaving 5 bases unmatched. Germline CDR1 SGHRS, CDR2 YFSETQ. The CDR3 spans 15 residues. The CDR3: CASSLGFGQAYEQYF. CDR3 sequence (DNA): TGCGCCAGCAGCTTGGGTTTCGGACAGGCCTACGAGCAGTACTTC.

The chain couples TRBV29-1 to TRBJ1-1; 8 positions agree with TRBD1. Germline V gene data show CDR1 as SQVTM and CDR2 as ANQGSEA. Trimming cost V 4 bases and J 4 bases; bases outside gene matches: 2. This CDR3 has 12 residues. The CDR3 DNA reads as TGCAGCGTTGGCAGGGGGCCCACTGAAGCTTTCTTT. Translating it yields CSVGRGPTEAFF.

This chain links TRBV6-2 or TRBV6-3 with TRBJ1-1, with 7 bases aligning to TRBD1. V shed 4 bases and J 7 bases; nucleotides not matched to a gene: 3. Per the germline V gene, CDR1 is MNHEY and CDR2 is SVGEGT. CDR3 length: 12 residues. The CDR3 sequence is CASSSDRHEAFF. For the CDR3, the DNA is TGTGCCAGCAGTTCGGACAGGCATGAAGCTTTCTTT.

The rearrangement uses TRBV6-1 and TRBJ1-5, with 8 bases that match TRBD1. The CDR3 extends over 16 amino acids. Germline V gene sequence: CDR1 MNHNS, CDR2 SASEGT. Unmatched junction bases numbered 5, after V lost 2 bases and J lost 2 bases. DNA of the CDR3: TGTGCCAGCAGTGAACCGGGACAGGTAGGCAATCAGCCCCAGCATTTT. This gives the protein CASSEPGQVGNQPQHF.

The chain couples TRBV5-4 to TRBJ2-7, with 13 bases lining up with TRBD2. Germline CDR1 SGHNT, CDR2 YYREEE (reference sequence). The trim removed 4 bases at V and 2 bases at J, leaving 6 bases unmatched. The CDR3 totals 16 residues. The CDR3 sequence: CASSRTSGGETYEQYF. Written as DNA, the CDR3 is TGTGCCAGCAGCCGGACTAGCGGGGGTGAAACCTACGAGCAGTACTTC.

The J gene is TRBJ1-6, the V gene TRBV10-3; tentatively, D is TRBD1 (6 bases). V was clipped by 8 bases and J by 6 bases, with 8 bases between them. The CDR3 has 12 residues. Per the germline V gene, CDR1 is ENHRY and CDR2 is SYGVKD. CDR3 amino acids: CAIGRGNSPLHF. CDR3 bases: TGTGCCATCGGCAGGGGTAATTCACCCCTCCACTTT.

This chain joins TRBV28 and TRBJ2-5; 9 positions agree with TRBD2. This CDR3 is 16 amino acids long. The germline CDR1 and CDR2 sequences are MDHEN and SYDVKM. J gave up 5 bases and V 8 bases, and 15 bases lay outside the gene matches. CDR3 bases: TGTGCCAGCTGTGGGGGACTCGCGGGGGGGCGTGAGACCCAGTACTTC. Translated: CASCGGLAGGRETQYF.